A single sample gave rise to the 23 T cell receptor beta chains below, sequenced in a study of blood T cell repertoires in COVID-19. Assay: immunoSEQ multiplex PCR; the TCRdb copy retains only in-frame clones and omits some. The table shows fewer than 70,000 clones, with approximately 83% occurring only once. Source material: peripheral blood. Receptor source: a woman aged 60-70 years with acute or convalescent COVID-19.

The J gene is TRBJ1-2, the V gene TRBV19, with D perhaps TRBD1 (5 bases). CDR1 is LNHDA, CDR2 SQIVND, per germline (reference sequence). The CDR3 runs to 15 residues. V lost 2 bases and J 0 bases, leaving 10 bases between the germline ends. The CDR3 region is CASSIMATANYGYTF. The CDR3 DNA is TGTGCCAGTAGTATAATGGCGACAGCTAACTATGGCTACACCTTC.

The V call is TRBV19, the J call TRBJ1-2, with D tentatively TRBD1 (5 bases). Germline CDR1 reads LNHDA; CDR2 reads SQIVND (reference sequence). The V gene lost 9 bases and the J gene lost 7 bases, with 21 bases spanning the gap. This CDR3 has 14 amino acids. The CDR3 DNA reads TGTGCCAGCCACCCCGTTCGGGGGGGATTTGGCTACACCTTC. Translated, it gives CASHPVRGGFGYTF. Full variable domain (outside the CDR3, taken from reference TRBV19 and TRBJ1-2): DGGITQSPKYLFRKEGQNVTLSCEQNLNHDAMYWYRQDPGQGLRLIYYSQIVNDFQKGDIAEGYSVSREKKESFPLTVTSAQKNPTAFYLCASHPVRGGFGYTFGSGTRLTVV.

V and J are TRBV7-9 and TRBJ1-1; perhaps TRBD1 as D (5 bases). Between the trimmed V and J ends, which lost 8 bases and 5 bases, there was a span of 21 bases. This CDR3 has 15 amino acids. Germline CDR1 is SEHNR and CDR2 is FQNEAQ (reference sequence). This chain's CDR3 is CASHRGGARGTEAFF. CDR3 coding DNA: TGTGCCAGCCACCGGGGAGGGGCTCGGGGGACTGAAGCTTTCTTT.

The chain links TRBV19 to TRBJ1-4, with D perhaps TRBD1 (6 bases). The CDR3 sequence is 16 residues long. CDR1 and CDR2 (germline): LNHDA, SQIVND (reference sequence). The V and J ends lost 11 bases and 0 bases respectively, with 19 bases between them. The CDR3 sequence: CASSGVALTTNEKLFF. As DNA, the CDR3 is TGTGCCTCTTCAGGGGTAGCCTTAACAACTAATGAAAAACTGTTTTTT.

The chain combines TRBV7-3 with TRBJ2-5; 7 nucleotides align to TRBD1. V lost 5 bases to trimming and J lost 4 bases; unmatched junction nucleotides: 4. This CDR3 region has 13 residues. CDR1 and CDR2 from the germline V gene are SGHTA and FQGTGA. The CDR3 nucleotides read TGTGCCAGCAGCCCGACAGGGACAGAGACCCAGTACTTC. Translated, it gives CASSPTGTETQYF.

The gene calls are TRBV27 and TRBJ1-2, with a tentative D call TRBD1 (6 bases). CDR3 length: 13 amino acids. Germline loops: CDR1 MNHEY, CDR2 SMNVEV (reference sequence). V was clipped by 5 bases and J by 5 bases, with 12 bases between them. The CDR3 nucleotides are TGTGCCAGCAGTCTAAGGACAGATTATGGCTACACCTTC. This sequence encodes CASSLRTDYGYTF.

The table lists this clone with a few counts. The chain recombines TRBV2 with TRBJ1-1, with 8 nucleotides matching TRBD1. Germline lookup yields CDR1 SNHLY and CDR2 FYNNEI. This CDR3 comprises 13 residues. V lost 6 bases and J lost 5; bases outside the gene matches: 5. The CDR3 sequence is CASRVDRATEAFF. CDR3 sequence (DNA): TGTGCCAGCAGGGTGGACAGGGCGACTGAAGCTTTCTTT.

V is TRBV11-2 and J is TRBJ1-3, with TRBD1 as a possible D gene (6 bases). Trimming removed 6 bases from V and 3 bases from J, with 15 bases in between. The CDR3 length is 15 residues. Germline V gives CDR1 SGHAT, CDR2 FQNNGV. CDR3 in DNA: TGTGCCAGCAGAGATCTCAGGGGAAGTGGAAACACCATATATTTT. This translates into CASRDLRGSGNTIYF.

CDR3 region: CAWSAAGNEQFF. CDR3 nucleotides: TGTGCCTGGAGTGCGGCAGGCAATGAGCAGTTCTTC. This rearrangement joins TRBV30 to TRBJ2-1; D unclear. The CDR3 consists of 12 residues. Trimming removed 1 base from V and 6 bases from J, with 7 bases in between. Germline V lookup: CDR1 GTSNPN, CDR2 SVGIG (reference sequence).

The CDR3, as DNA: TGTGCCAGTAGCCGGACTAGCTCGATTTACGAGCAGTACTTC. Translated, it gives CASSRTSSIYEQYF. The chain couples TRBV19 to TRBJ2-7; the match to TRBD2 covers 8 bases. Losses at the gene ends were 6 bases for V and 4 bases for J; bases not matched to a gene: 8. Germline CDR1 is LNHDA and CDR2 is SQIVND (reference sequence). CDR3 length: 14 residues.

This clone has a handful of counts. The CDR3 nucleotides are TGTGCCAGCAGTATTGGACAGGGAACCACCTACGAGCAGTACTTC. Translating it yields CASSIGQGTTYEQYF. The chain employs TRBV2 and TRBJ2-7; 8 positions match TRBD1. CDR3 size: 15 residues. In germline, CDR1 is SNHLY, CDR2 FYNNEI. V was pared by 5 bases and J by 2 bases, with 8 bases of the junction left unmatched. The full variable domain, completed using reference TRBV2 and TRBJ2-7, is EPEVTQTPSHQVTQMGQEVILRCVPISNHLYFYWYRQILGQKVEFLVSFYNNEISEKSEIFDDQFSVERPDGSNFTLKIRSTKLEDSAMYFCASSIGQGTTYEQYFGPGTRLTVT.

V is TRBV9 and J is TRBJ2-7; 7 nucleotides line up with TRBD1. Per the germline V gene, CDR1 is SGDLS and CDR2 is YYNGEE. J was trimmed by 0 bases and V by 3 bases; bases with no gene match: 9. The CDR3 length is 16 residues. CDR3 residues: CASSEGQSYSSYEQYF. The CDR3 DNA reads as TGTGCCAGCAGCGAGGGACAGTCCTATAGCTCCTACGAGCAGTACTTC. Full variable domain (missing parts from reference TRBV9 and TRBJ2-7): DSGVTQTPKHLITATGQRVTLRCSPRSGDLSVYWYQQSLDQGLQFLIQYYNGEERAKGNILERFSAQQFPDLHSELNLSSLELGDSALYFCASSEGQSYSSYEQYFGPGTRLTVT.

This chain links TRBV7-8 with TRBJ2-3, with 8 positions matching TRBD1. Germline V gene lookup returns CDR1 SGHVS and CDR2 FQNEAQ. CDR3 length: 16 residues. V was pared by 1 base and J by 7 bases, with 10 bases of the junction left unmatched. The CDR3 DNA reads TGTGCCAGCAGCTTAGACGGCCAGGGGGCGATAAATACGCAGTATTTT. This sequence encodes CASSLDGQGAINTQYF.

The chain employs TRBV21-1 and TRBJ2-2; the D call TRBD2 from the table was never checked on the DNA. TRBV21-1 is given as a pseudogene. This CDR3 is 16 amino acids long. The CDR3: CASSKRASCSTGELFF. Written as DNA, the CDR3 is TGTGCCAGCAGCAAACGGGCTAGCTGTTCAACCGGGGAGCTGTTTTTT.

The chain joins TRBV5-4 to TRBJ2-2; 8 nucleotides align to TRBD2. Trimming removed 0 bases from V and 1 base from J; junction bases left unmatched: 2. This CDR3 is built from 16 residues. In germline, CDR1 is SGHNT, CDR2 YYREEE (reference sequence). CDR3 sequence: CASSLGLAMNTGELFF. In DNA, the CDR3 is TGTGCCAGCAGCTTGGGACTAGCGATGAACACCGGGGAGCTGTTTTTT.

The CDR3 spells CASREKAGVQVGEQFF. CDR3 coding DNA: TGTGCCAGTAGGGAGAAAGCGGGAGTCCAGGTGGGTGAGCAGTTCTTC. The chain links TRBV19 to TRBJ2-1, with TRBD2 matching 8 bases. CDR1 and CDR2 from the germline V gene are LNHDA and SQIVND (reference sequence). V lost 6 bases to trimming and J lost 9 bases; unmatched junction nucleotides: 16. This CDR3 is built from 16 residues.

J is TRBJ2-2 and V is TRBV14, with D uncertain. Germline V lookup: CDR1 SGHDN, CDR2 FVKESK. Trimming cost V 4 bases and J 2 bases, with 5 bases left between them. The length of the CDR3 is 13 residues. The CDR3 sequence: CASSPINTGELFF. The CDR3 DNA reads as TGTGCCAGCAGCCCTATTAACACCGGGGAGCTGTTTTTT.

This clone was recorded once. The V gene is TRBV2, the J gene TRBJ2-7; TRBD2 aligns across 11 bases. Germline lookup yields CDR1 SNHLY and CDR2 FYNNEI. The CDR3 totals 16 residues. V lost 8 bases to trimming and J lost 0 bases; unmatched junction nucleotides: 9. The CDR3 DNA reads TGTGCCAGCGGAATTTTAGCGGGAGGGGTCTCCTACGAGCAGTACTTC. It is translated as CASGILAGGVSYEQYF. The full variable domain, its missing parts supplied by reference TRBV2 and TRBJ2-7, is EPEVTQTPSHQVTQMGQEVILRCVPISNHLYFYWYRQILGQKVEFLVSFYNNEISEKSEIFDDQFSVERPDGSNFTLKIRSTKLEDSAMYFCASGILAGGVSYEQYFGPGTRLTVT.

This chain uses TRBV2 with TRBJ2-3; 13 nucleotides line up with TRBD2. Germline CDR1 reads SNHLY; CDR2 reads FYNNEI. The CDR3 has 19 amino acids. Unmatched junction bases numbered 11, after V lost 0 bases and J lost 5 bases. The CDR3, as DNA: TGTGCCAGCAGTGAAGCAATAGGACTAGCGGGAGCAGATGTAGATACGCAGTATTTT. This sequence encodes CASSEAIGLAGADVDTQYF. Looking up the rest from reference TRBV2 and TRBJ2-3 gives the full variable domain: EPEVTQTPSHQVTQMGQEVILRCVPISNHLYFYWYRQILGQKVEFLVSFYNNEISEKSEIFDDQFSVERPDGSNFTLKIRSTKLEDSAMYFCASSEAIGLAGADVDTQYFGPGTRLTVL.

This chain links TRBV30 with TRBJ2-7; D possibly corresponds to TRBD2 (5 bases). Germline values: CDR1 GTSNPN, CDR2 SVGIG (reference sequence). The CDR3 loop spans 13 amino acids. The V gene lost 0 bases and the J gene lost 4 bases, with 10 bases spanning the gap. CDR3 residues: CAWSVLGNYEQYF. The DNA of the CDR3 is TGTGCCTGGAGTGTACTCGGGAATTACGAGCAGTACTTC.

The rearrangement uses TRBV4-1 and TRBJ1-5; 8 bases match TRBD1. The CDR3 has 15 amino acids. Per germline, CDR1 MGHRA and CDR2 YSYEKL. V shed 4 bases, J shed 5 bases, and the junction held 7 bases outside the gene matches. This CDR3 is CASSPAAGGYQPQHF. Written as DNA, the CDR3 is TGCGCCAGCAGCCCGGCGGCAGGGGGCTATCAGCCCCAGCATTTT.

The genes are TRBV19 and TRBJ1-1; 8 positions match TRBD1. The CDR3 is 15 amino acids. Germline V gives CDR1 LNHDA, CDR2 SQIVND (reference sequence). V lost 4 bases to trimming and J lost 1 base; unmatched junction nucleotides: 5. CDR3 region: CASSRTGTGNTEAFF. The CDR3 nucleotides read TGTGCCAGTAGTAGAACAGGGACAGGGAACACTGAAGCTTTCTTT.

The rearrangement uses TRBV5-4 and TRBJ1-2; TRBD1 matches 7 bases. The CDR3 length is 13 residues. V was pared by 4 bases and J by 5 bases, with 5 bases of the junction left unmatched. Germline lookup yields CDR1 SGHNT and CDR2 YYREEE (reference sequence). CDR3 protein: CASSGDSIYGYTF. In DNA, the CDR3 is TGTGCCAGCAGCGGGGACAGCATTTATGGCTACACCTTC.